This TCR beta chain was recorded in a study of T-cell reconstitution after alpha-beta-depleted transplantation in children. General study findings and limits: Some patients' high day-60 TCRbeta diversity was attributed to recipient cells surviving conditioning. A year had passed since transplant, and T-cell counts and diversity by then came mostly from newly produced T cells. Two months or so post-transplant, alpha-beta T cells reportedly derived from several hundred expanded graft clones.

This clonotype was observed a few times. Its cognate antigen is unknown. The TCRbeta library was prepared with unique molecular identifiers. TCRdb independently ran MiXCR on the PCR reads; one entry per CDR3 protein. This table has about 440,000 distinct CDR3 sequences, approximately 42% appearing once. This receptor was identified in a girl aged 2 to 9 with aplastic anemia, due to receive a stem cell transplant. Material: PBMCs, obtained before TCRalphabeta/CD19-depleted stem cell transplant.

The CDR3 protein is CSARDPAGDTGELFF. The CDR3 region has the DNA TGCAGTGCTAGAGATCCAGCGGGAGATACCGGGGAGCTGTTTTTT. The chain couples TRBV20-1 to TRBJ2-2; TRBD2 matches at 8 bases. CDR1 is DFQATT and CDR2 is SNEGSKA in the germline V gene (reference sequence). The length of the CDR3 is 15 residues. With V trimmed by 0 bases and J by 5 bases, 5 bases remained unmatched.